This T cell receptor beta chain originates from a study of regulatory T cells in long-lasting Graves disease. Through Arm-PCR of CDR3 regions and iRepertoire HTBI primers, TCR beta libraries were built. TCRdb reanalysed the multiplex PCR reads using MiXCR and keeps one entry per CDR3 protein. The sample holds roughly 430,000 distinct CDR3 sequences, roughly 15% seen once. V shed 5 bases, J shed 4 bases, and the junction held 7 bases outside the gene matches. Germline V lookup: CDR1 MNHEY, CDR2 SMNVEV (reference sequence). The CDR3 extends over 16 amino acids. Broader study findings: Persistent disease favored TRBV28, TRBJ1-2 and TRBJ2-5.

Regarding this clonotype: Its antigen is unidentified.

Time point given: newly diagnosed GD, antithyroid drugs for less than 3 months. Making the TCR library involved RNA that had been extracted from PBMCs. This sample was also put to use in a study of T cells in Graves' hyperthyroidism and ophthalmopathy. That source adds: These patients, aged 18 to 65, had recently diagnosed hyperthyroidism lasting under 2 months.

The sequences come from peripheral blood mononuclear cells (PBMCs), collected at new diagnosis, from a patient treated with antithyroid drugs. V and J are TRBV27 and TRBJ2-1, with 11 bases aligning to TRBD2. The TCR comes from a woman in her twenties or thirties with Graves disease. The CDR3 DNA follows: TGTGCCAGCAGTACAATGGGACTAGCGGATTACAATGAGCAGTTCTTC. Translation gives CASSTMGLADYNEQFF.